This T cell receptor beta chain was sequenced during a study of OX40 agonist ivuxolimab in advanced cancers. Study summary: Subjects had a mean age of around 60 years, with a range of roughly 20 to 80; just over 80% were male.

This CDR3 has 13 amino acids. Looked up from germline, CDR1 is MNHNY and CDR2 is SVGAGI (reference sequence). With V trimmed by 5 bases and J by 6 bases, 5 bases remained unmatched. Assay used: immunoSEQ multiplex PCR; TCRdb lists only in-frame clones, some missing. The top ten clones hold 2% to 3% of a sample with fewer than 90,000 clones, about 88% of them seen once. The specimen comprised CD4+ or CD8+ T cells sorted from blood, sampled in a trial of the OX40 agonist ivuxolimab. This TCR came from an adult with an advanced solid tumor such as melanoma, head and neck, liver or kidney cancer. V and J are TRBV6-6 and TRBJ1-2; 8 bases are shared with TRBD1. The CDR3 DNA reads as TGTGCCAGCAGTCCTCACAGGGGGGATGGCTACACCTTC. Translated: CASSPHRGDGYTF.